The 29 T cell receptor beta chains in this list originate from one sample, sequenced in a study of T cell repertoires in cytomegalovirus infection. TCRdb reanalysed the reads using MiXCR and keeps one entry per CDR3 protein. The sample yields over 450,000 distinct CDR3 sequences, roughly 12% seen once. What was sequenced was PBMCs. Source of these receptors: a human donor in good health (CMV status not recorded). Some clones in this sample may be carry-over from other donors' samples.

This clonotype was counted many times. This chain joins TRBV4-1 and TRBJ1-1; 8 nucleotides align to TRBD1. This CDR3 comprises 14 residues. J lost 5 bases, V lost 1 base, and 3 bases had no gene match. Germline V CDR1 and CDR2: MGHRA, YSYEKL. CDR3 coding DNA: TGCGCCAGCAGCCAAGGAAACAGGGGGACTGAAGCTTTCTTT. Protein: CASSQGNRGTEAFF.

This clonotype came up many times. DNA of the CDR3: TGTGCCAGCAGCCTCAATCGGGAGGGCCGATCCACAGATACGCAGTATTTT. Translated, it gives CASSLNREGRSTDTQYF. This chain joins TRBV7-6 and TRBJ2-3; 8 nucleotides line up with TRBD2. Trimming removed 5 bases from V and 2 bases from J; junction bases left unmatched: 12. This CDR3 has 17 amino acids. The germline CDR1 and CDR2 sequences are SGHVS and FNYEAQ.

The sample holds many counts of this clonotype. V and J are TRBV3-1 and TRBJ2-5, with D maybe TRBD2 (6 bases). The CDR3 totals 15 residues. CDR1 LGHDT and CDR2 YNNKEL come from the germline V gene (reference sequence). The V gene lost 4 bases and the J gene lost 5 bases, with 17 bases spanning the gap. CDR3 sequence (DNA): TGTGCCAGCAGCCGTACTCCGGGACTCTGGGAGACCCAGTACTTC. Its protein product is CASSRTPGLWETQYF.

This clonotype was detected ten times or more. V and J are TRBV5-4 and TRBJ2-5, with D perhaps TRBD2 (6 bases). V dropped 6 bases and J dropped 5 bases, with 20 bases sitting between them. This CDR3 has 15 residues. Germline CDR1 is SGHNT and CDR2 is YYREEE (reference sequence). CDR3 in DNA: TGTGCCAGCACCCTGGCCGGGGGTGCGCGGGAGACCCAGTACTTC. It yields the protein CASTLAGGARETQYF. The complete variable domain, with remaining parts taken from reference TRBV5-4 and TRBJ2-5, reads ETGVTQSPTHLIKTRGQQVTLRCSSQSGHNTVSWYQQALGQGPQFIFQYYREEENGRGNFPPRFSGLQFPNYSSELNVNALELDDSALYLCASTLAGGARETQYFGPGTRLLVL.

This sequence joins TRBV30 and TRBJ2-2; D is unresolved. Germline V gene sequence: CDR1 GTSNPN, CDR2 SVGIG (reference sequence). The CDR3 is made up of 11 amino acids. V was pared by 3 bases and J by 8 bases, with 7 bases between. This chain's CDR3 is CAWSMGGELFF. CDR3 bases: TGTGCCTGGAGCATGGGGGGGGAGCTGTTTTTT.

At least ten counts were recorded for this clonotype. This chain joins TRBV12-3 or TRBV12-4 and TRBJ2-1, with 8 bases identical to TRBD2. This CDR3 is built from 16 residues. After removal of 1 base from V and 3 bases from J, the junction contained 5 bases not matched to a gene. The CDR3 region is CASSLGLAGRYNEQFF. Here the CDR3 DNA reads TGTGCCAGCAGTTTAGGGCTAGCGGGCCGCTACAATGAGCAGTTCTTC.

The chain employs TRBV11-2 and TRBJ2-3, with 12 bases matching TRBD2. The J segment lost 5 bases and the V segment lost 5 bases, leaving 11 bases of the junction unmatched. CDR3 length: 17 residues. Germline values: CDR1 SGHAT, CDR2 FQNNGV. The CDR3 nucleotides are TGTGCCAGCAGCGACCTGACTAGCGGGAGAATCAAAGATACGCAGTATTTT. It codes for CASSDLTSGRIKDTQYF.

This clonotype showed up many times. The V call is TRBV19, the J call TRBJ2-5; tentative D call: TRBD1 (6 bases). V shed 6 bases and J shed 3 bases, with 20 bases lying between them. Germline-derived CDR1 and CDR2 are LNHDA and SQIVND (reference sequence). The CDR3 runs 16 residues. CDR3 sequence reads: CASSLLLRGSKETQYF. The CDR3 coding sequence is TGTGCCAGTAGCCTACTCCTCAGGGGTTCTAAAGAGACCCAGTACTTC.

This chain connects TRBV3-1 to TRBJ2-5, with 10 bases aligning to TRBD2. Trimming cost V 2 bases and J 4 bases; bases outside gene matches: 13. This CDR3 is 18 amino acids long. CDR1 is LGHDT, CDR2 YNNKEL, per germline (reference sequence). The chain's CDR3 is CASSQRLAGGRAGETQYF. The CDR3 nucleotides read TGTGCCAGCAGCCAAAGGTTAGCGGGAGGAAGAGCCGGAGAGACCCAGTACTTC.

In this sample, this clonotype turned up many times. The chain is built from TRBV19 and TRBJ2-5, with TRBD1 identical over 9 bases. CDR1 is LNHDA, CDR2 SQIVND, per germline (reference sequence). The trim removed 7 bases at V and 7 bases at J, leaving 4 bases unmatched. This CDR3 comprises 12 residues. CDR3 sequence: CASNGQGMTQYF. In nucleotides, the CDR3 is TGTGCCAGTAATGGACAGGGGATGACCCAGTACTTC.

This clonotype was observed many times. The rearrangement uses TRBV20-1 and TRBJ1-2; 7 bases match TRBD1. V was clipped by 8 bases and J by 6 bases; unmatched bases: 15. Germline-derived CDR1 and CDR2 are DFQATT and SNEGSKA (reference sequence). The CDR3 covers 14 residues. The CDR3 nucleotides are TGCAGTCCGGGACAGCGCACTATTCGCCATGGCTACACCTTC. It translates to CSPGQRTIRHGYTF.

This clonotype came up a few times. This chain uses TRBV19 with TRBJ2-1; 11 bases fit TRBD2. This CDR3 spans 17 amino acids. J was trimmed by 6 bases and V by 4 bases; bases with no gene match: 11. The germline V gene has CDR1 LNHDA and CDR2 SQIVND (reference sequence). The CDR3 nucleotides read TGTGCCAGTAGTAAGGATAGCGGGAGGGCCTTCCCCAATGAGCAGTTCTTC. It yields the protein CASSKDSGRAFPNEQFF.

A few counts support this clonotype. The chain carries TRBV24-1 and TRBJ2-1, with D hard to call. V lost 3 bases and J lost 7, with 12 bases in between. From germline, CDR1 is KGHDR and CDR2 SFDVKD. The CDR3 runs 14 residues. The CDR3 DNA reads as TGTGCCACCAGTGATAAATCACTTATTAATGAGCAGTTCTTC. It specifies CATSDKSLINEQFF.

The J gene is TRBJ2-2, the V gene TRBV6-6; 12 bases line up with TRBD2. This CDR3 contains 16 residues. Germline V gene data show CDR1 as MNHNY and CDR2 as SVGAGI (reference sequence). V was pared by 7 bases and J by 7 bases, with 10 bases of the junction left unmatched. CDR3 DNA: TGTGCCAGCACCGTACCTAGCGGGAGGGCCGGCGGGGAGCTGTTTTTT. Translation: CASTVPSGRAGGELFF.

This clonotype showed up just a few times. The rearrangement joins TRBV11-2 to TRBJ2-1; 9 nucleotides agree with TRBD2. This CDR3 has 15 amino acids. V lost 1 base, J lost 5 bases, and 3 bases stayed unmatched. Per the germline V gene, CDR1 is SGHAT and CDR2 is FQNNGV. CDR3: CASSLGSGRNNEQFF. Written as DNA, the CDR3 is TGTGCCAGCAGCTTAGGGAGCGGGAGGAACAATGAGCAGTTCTTC.

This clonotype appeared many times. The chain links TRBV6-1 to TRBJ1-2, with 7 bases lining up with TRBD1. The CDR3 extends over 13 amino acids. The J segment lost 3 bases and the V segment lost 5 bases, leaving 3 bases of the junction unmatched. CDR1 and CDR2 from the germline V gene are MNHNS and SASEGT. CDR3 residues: CASSRQGYYGYTF. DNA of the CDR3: TGTGCCAGCAGTCGACAGGGATACTATGGCTACACCTTC.

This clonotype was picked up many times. This CDR3 is CSVDTGGGNQPQHF. The CDR3 DNA follows: TGCAGCGTTGATACGGGAGGTGGCAATCAGCCCCAGCATTTT. V is TRBV29-1 and J is TRBJ1-5; D remains ambiguous. CDR1 and CDR2 (germline): SQVTM, ANQGSEA. Trimming removed 3 bases at V and 2 bases at J, with 11 bases between. The CDR3 is made up of 14 amino acids. Full variable domain (rest looked up from reference TRBV29-1 and TRBJ1-5): SAVISQKPSRDICQRGTSLTIQCQVDSQVTMMFWYRQQPGQSLTLIATANQGSEATYESGFVIDKFPISRPNLTFSTLTVSNMSPEDSSIYLCSVDTGGGNQPQHFGDGTRLSIL.

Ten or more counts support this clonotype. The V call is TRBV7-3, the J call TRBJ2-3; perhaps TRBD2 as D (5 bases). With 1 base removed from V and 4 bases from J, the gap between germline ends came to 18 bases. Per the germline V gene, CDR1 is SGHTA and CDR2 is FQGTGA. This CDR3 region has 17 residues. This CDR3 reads CASSLIGSGIGADTQYF. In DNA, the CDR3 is TGTGCCAGCAGCTTAATTGGGTCCGGGATCGGGGCAGATACGCAGTATTTT.

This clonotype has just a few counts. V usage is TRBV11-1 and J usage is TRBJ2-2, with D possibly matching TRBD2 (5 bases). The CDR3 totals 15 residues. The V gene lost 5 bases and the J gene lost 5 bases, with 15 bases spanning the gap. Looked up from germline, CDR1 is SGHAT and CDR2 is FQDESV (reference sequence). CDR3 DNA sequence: TGTGCCAGCAGCCCCCGGGTGGGCGGGACCGGGGAGCTGTTTTTT. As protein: CASSPRVGGTGELFF.

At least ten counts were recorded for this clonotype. In DNA form, the CDR3 reads TGCGCCAGCATGCTACCCTCCGGGGGGAGTAACGACGAGCAGTACTTC. Encoded protein: CASMLPSGGSNDEQYF. This rearrangement joins TRBV5-1 to TRBJ2-7, with TRBD2 matching 7 bases. Germline V gene data show CDR1 as SGHRS and CDR2 as YFSETQ. V gave up 6 bases and J gave up 5 bases; unmatched junction bases: 17. The CDR3 covers 16 residues.

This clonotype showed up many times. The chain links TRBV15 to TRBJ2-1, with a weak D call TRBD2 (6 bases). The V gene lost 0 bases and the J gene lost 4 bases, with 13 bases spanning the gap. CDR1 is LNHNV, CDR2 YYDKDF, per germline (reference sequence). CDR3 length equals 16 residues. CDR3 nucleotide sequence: TGTGCCACCAGCAGAGATGCGCTAGCGTCGTACAATGAGCAGTTCTTC. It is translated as CATSRDALASYNEQFF.

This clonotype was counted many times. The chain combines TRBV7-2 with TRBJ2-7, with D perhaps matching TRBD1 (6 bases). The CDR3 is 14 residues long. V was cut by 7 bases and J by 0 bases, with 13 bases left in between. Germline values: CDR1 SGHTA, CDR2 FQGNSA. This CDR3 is CASNNPGASYEQYF. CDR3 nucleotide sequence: TGTGCCAGCAACAACCCAGGGGCCTCCTACGAGCAGTACTTC.

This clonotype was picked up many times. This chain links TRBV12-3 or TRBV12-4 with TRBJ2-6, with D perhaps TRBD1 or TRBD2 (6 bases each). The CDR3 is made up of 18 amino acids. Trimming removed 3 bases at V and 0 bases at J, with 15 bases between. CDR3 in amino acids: CASSFRGLKISGANVLTF. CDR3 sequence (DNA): TGTGCCAGCAGTTTCAGGGGACTGAAGATCTCTGGGGCCAACGTCCTGACTTTC.

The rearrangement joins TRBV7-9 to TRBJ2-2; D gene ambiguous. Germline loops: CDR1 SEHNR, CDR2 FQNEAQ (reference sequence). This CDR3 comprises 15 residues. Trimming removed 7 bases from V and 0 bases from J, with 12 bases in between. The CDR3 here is CASTPLDANTGELFF. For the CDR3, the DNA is TGTGCCAGCACTCCCTTAGACGCGAACACCGGGGAGCTGTTTTTT.

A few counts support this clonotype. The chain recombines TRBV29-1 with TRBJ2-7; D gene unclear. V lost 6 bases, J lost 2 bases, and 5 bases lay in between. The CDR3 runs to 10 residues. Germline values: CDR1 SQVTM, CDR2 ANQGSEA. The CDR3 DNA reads TGCAGCGTATTAACCTACGAGCAGTACTTC. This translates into CSVLTYEQYF.

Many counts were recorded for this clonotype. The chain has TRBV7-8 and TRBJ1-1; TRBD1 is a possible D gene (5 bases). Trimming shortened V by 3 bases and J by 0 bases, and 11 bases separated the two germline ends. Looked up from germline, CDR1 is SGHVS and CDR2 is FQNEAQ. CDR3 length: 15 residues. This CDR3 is CASSLPGDVNTEAFF. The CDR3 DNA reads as TGTGCCAGCAGCTTGCCGGGGGACGTGAACACTGAAGCTTTCTTT.

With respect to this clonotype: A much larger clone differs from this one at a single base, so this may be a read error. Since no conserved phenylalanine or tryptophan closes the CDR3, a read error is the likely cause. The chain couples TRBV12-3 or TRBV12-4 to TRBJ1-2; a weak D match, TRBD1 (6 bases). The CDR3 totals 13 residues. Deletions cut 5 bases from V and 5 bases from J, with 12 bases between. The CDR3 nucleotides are TGTGCCAGCAGTCGGAGGCAGGGGTATGGCTACACCTCC. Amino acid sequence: CASSRRQGYGYTS.

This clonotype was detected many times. This CDR3 reads CAISATFTSSYEQYF. The CDR3 DNA follows: TGTGCCATCAGTGCTACCTTCACCAGCTCCTACGAGCAGTACTTC. The J gene is TRBJ2-7, the V gene TRBV10-3, with unresolved D. This CDR3 is 15 amino acids long. V was clipped by 4 bases and J by 0 bases, with 13 bases between them. Germline V lookup: CDR1 ENHRY, CDR2 SYGVKD.

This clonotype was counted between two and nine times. This CDR3 is CASSQGGGGLAYTDTQYF. The CDR3 DNA sequence: TGTGCCAGCAGCCAAGGGGGGGGGGGACTAGCCTACACAGATACGCAGTATTTT. This sequence joins TRBV4-2 and TRBJ2-3; 9 bases fit TRBD2. Trimming at V came to 1 base and at J to 2 bases, leaving 10 bases not matched to a gene. The CDR3 is 18 residues long. Per the germline V gene, CDR1 is LGHNA and CDR2 is YNFKEQ.